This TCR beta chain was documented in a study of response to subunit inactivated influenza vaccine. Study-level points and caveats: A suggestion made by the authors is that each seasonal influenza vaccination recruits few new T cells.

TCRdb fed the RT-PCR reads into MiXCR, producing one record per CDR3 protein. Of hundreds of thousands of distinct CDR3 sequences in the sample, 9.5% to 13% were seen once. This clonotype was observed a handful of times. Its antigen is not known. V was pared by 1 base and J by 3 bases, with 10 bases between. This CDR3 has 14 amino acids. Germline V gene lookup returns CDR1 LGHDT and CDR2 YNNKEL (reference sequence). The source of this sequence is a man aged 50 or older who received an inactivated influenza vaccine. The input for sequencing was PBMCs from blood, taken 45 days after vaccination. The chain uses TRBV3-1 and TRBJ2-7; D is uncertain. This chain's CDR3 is CASSQGSGVYEQYF. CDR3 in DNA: TGTGCCAGCAGCCAAGGTTCCGGCGTCTACGAGCAGTACTTC.